This TCR beta chain was sequenced in a study of radiation and T cells in renal cell carcinoma. Overall study findings and caveats: In nephrectomy-only tumors, top 100 clonotypes averaged roughly 45%, versus 54% irradiated.

Worth noting for this clone: Its specificity is unknown.

Libraries were prepared by immunoSEQ multiplex PCR; TCRdb keeps only in-frame clonotypes and omits some of them. The sample lists approximately 3,700 clones; over 70% were seen once. As for treatment: treatment-naive control, cytoreductive nephrectomy. Controls were unirradiated tumors from treatment-naive cytoreductive nephrectomy patients. This renal cell carcinoma was of the clear cell type. Sequenced control tumors were from about 10 males and a handful of females, median age around 50. This CDR3 has 13 amino acids. The germline V gene encodes CDR1 SGHNT and CDR2 YENEEA. Trimming removed 3 bases from V and 7 bases from J, with 11 bases in between.

Sequences were derived from tumor tissue, sampled from a patient whose treatment was nephrectomy without radiotherapy. The source is a man over 45 with renal cell carcinoma. The chain has TRBV11-3 and TRBJ2-3, with a possible D match to TRBD1 (5 bases). CDR3 sequence (DNA): TGTGCCAGCAGCTTTGGGCAGGGAAATACGCAGTATTTT. As protein: CASSFGQGNTQYF.